What follows describes a single T cell receptor (beta chain). The authors ran a second PCR of 7 to 11 cycles using a sample-barcoded 5' primer and a J-beta primer mix. TCRdb reanalysed the 5' RACE reads using MiXCR and keeps one entry per CDR3 protein. The table lists about 1,000,000 distinct CDR3 sequences, around 45% of them singletons. These data originate in a study of blood T cells in healthy people across ages. CDR3 length: 15 residues. CDR1 and CDR2 (germline): WSHSY, SAAADI. V gave up 6 bases and J gave up 1 base, with 14 bases separating them. Sequencing was carried out using blood. This TCR derives from a woman aged 55-75 years in good health. The chain joins TRBV10-2 to TRBJ2-3, with D possibly being TRBD1 (6 bases). The chain's CDR3 is CASRAPGDGTDTQYF. The CDR3 nucleotides are TGCGCCAGCAGGGCCCCAGGGGACGGCACAGATACGCAGTATTTT.